This T cell receptor (beta chain) originates from a study of chemoradiotherapy in HPV16-positive cancers. Germline-derived CDR1 and CDR2 are SGHTA and FQGNSA. V lost 5 bases and J lost 1, with 9 bases in between. There are 14 residues in the CDR3. Samples were taken several times over chemoradiotherapy. Data came from immunoSEQ multiplex PCR; TCRdb stores just in-frame clones and leaves some out. Here the sample spans around 11,000 clones, 70% to 85% being singletons. Sampling was done from a patient who underwent chemoradiotherapy. The chain couples TRBV7-2 to TRBJ1-3; D remains unclear. This TCR was sampled from a human donor with HPV-associated anogenital cancer. CDR3 in DNA: TGTGCCAGCAGCCGCAGGCATTCTGGAAACACCATATATTTT. Residues: CASSRRHSGNTIYF.